This T cell receptor beta chain derives from a study of blood T cell repertoires in COVID-19. Study-wide background: Samples of COVID-19 (acute and convalescent) were obtained from the United States, Italy and Spain. Sample material is recorded as cDNA or gDNA derived from T cells, B-cell-depleted T cells, or PBMCs.

Per the germline V gene, CDR1 is SNHLY and CDR2 is FYNNEI. The length of the CDR3 is 14 residues. Trimming removed 1 base from V and 4 bases from J, with 7 bases in between. Original processing methods: Estimation of nucleated cell counts relied on the amplification of reference gene primers. TCRdb keeps only in-frame clones here, not all; method: immunoSEQ multiplex PCR. V, J and clone size derive from that table, while D and trimming were established from the DNA sequence. The sample includes about 300,000 clones, 70% to 90% of them seen just once. Enrolled during active infection, Seattle patients were then followed longitudinally.

The V and J genes are TRBV2 and TRBJ1-4, with D unclear. Specimen: peripheral blood. The source of this sequence is a young woman with COVID-19, enrolled during active disease. In DNA, the CDR3 is TGTGCCAGCAGTGAAGGGGCCCGTAATGAAAAACTGTTTTTT. Encoded protein: CASSEGARNEKLFF.